A single sample gave rise to the 16 T cell receptor beta chains below, sequenced in a study of CD8+CD57+ T cells in acquired aplastic anemia. The template used for profiling TCR beta VDJ and CDR3 was genomic DNA. Each CDR3 protein gets one entry after TCRdb re-called the reads with MiXCR. The data hold 400,000 to 600,000 distinct CDR3 sequences, with less than 35% observed a single time. In patients chosen for sequencing, flow cytometry had shown CD8+CD57+ cell expansion. The sample taken for sequencing was sorted CD4+, CD8+, or CD8+CD57+ T cells (not recorded which) from PBMCs. Receptors originate from a human donor with aplastic anemia.

There are many counts of this clonotype. The V gene is TRBV7-9, the J gene TRBJ2-2; D uncertain. V gave up 3 bases and J gave up 3 bases, with 8 bases separating them. The germline CDR1 and CDR2 sequences are SEHNR and FQNEAQ (reference sequence). This CDR3 has 14 amino acids. The CDR3 region is CASSFLRDTGELFF. CDR3 DNA sequence: TGTGCCAGCAGCTTCCTCAGAGACACCGGGGAGCTGTTTTTT.

This clonotype appeared many times. This chain connects TRBV20-1 to TRBJ2-1; D gene uncertain. Germline V gene data show CDR1 as DFQATT and CDR2 as SNEGSKA (reference sequence). This CDR3 is 10 amino acids long. The ends were cut back, 7 bases at V and 5 bases at J, with 6 bases in the middle. Here the CDR3 DNA reads TGCAGTGTACTCGACAATGAGCAGTTCTTC. Encoded protein: CSVLDNEQFF.

The V and J genes are TRBV11-1 and TRBJ2-3; 13 nucleotides align to TRBD2. This CDR3 has 17 amino acids. CDR1 is SGHAT, CDR2 FQDESV, per germline (reference sequence). Losses at the gene ends were 2 bases for V and 4 bases for J; bases not matched to a gene: 6. CDR3 protein: CASSLSTSGGSADTQYF. CDR3 nucleotide sequence: TGTGCCAGCAGCTTATCGACTAGCGGGGGGAGCGCAGATACGCAGTATTTT.

CDR3 sequence reads: CAISKRQGAIYNSPLHF. The CDR3 DNA sequence: TGTGCCATCAGTAAACGACAGGGGGCGATCTATAATTCACCCCTCCACTTT. The rearrangement links TRBV10-3 to TRBJ1-6, with TRBD1 identical over 10 bases. Germline CDR1 is ENHRY and CDR2 is SYGVKD. This CDR3 spans 17 amino acids. After removal of 5 bases from V and 3 bases from J, the junction contained 7 bases not matched to a gene.

The rearrangement joins TRBV4-1 to TRBJ2-7; 9 nucleotides align to TRBD1. V dropped 4 bases and J dropped 1; count of bases not matched to a gene: 5. The CDR3 extends over 15 amino acids. Germline V gene data show CDR1 as MGHRA and CDR2 as YSYEKL. The CDR3 sequence: CASSLGTGRSYEQYF. As DNA, the CDR3 is TGCGCCAGCAGCCTTGGGACAGGGAGGTCCTACGAGCAGTACTTC.

The chain is built from TRBV15 and TRBJ1-6; a weak D match, TRBD1 (5 bases). Germline V gene data show CDR1 as LNHNV and CDR2 as YYDKDF (reference sequence). The V gene lost 0 bases and the J gene lost 10 bases, with 22 bases spanning the gap. The CDR3 is made up of 18 amino acids. The CDR3: CATSRDHWGPALNSPLHF. In DNA, the CDR3 is TGTGCCACCAGCAGAGATCATTGGGGCCCAGCCCTGAACTCACCCCTCCACTTT.

This clonotype was recorded many times. The V and J genes are TRBV29-1 and TRBJ2-7, with D possibly matching TRBD1 (6 bases). The CDR3 is 15 residues long. The V gene's germline CDR1 is SQVTM and CDR2 ANQGSEA. Trimming shortened V by 4 bases and J by 4 bases, and 20 bases separated the two germline ends. CDR3 DNA: TGCAGCGTTGGAACAGGGATGGGGTCGACATACGAGCAGTACTTC. It specifies CSVGTGMGSTYEQYF.

This clonotype was counted at least ten times. The chain recombines TRBV10-3 with TRBJ1-1; no clear D gene. CDR1 and CDR2 from the germline V gene are ENHRY and SYGVKD. Trimming pared 6 bases from V and 3 bases from J, leaving 5 bases between. The CDR3 runs to 11 residues. The CDR3 sequence: CAIRFDTEAFF. The DNA of the CDR3 is TGTGCCATCAGGTTCGACACTGAAGCTTTCTTT.

As for this clonotype: Germline and junction disagree at one end, which may indicate a read error. The chain recombines TRBV28 with TRBJ2-1, with unresolved D. This CDR3 is 11 amino acids long. Germline-derived CDR1 and CDR2 are MDHEN and SYDVKM. CDR3 region: CTSSDLSEQFF. The CDR3 nucleotides read TGTACCAGCAGTGACCTTAGTGAGCAGTTCTTC.

This clonotype has just a few counts. This sequence joins TRBV20-1 and TRBJ1-1, with D hard to call. The CDR3 spans 14 residues. V was trimmed by 5 bases and J by 1 base, leaving 14 bases between them. The germline gives CDR1 DFQATT, CDR2 SNEGSKA (reference sequence). CDR3 amino acids: CSAGFGGTNTEAFF. The CDR3, as DNA: TGCAGTGCTGGGTTTGGCGGCACGAACACTGAAGCTTTCTTT.

V gene TRBV15 combines with J gene TRBJ1-1; the match to TRBD1 covers 9 bases. CDR1 is LNHNV, CDR2 YYDKDF, per germline (reference sequence). The CDR3 loop spans 13 amino acids. V lost 6 bases, J lost 3 bases, and 2 bases stayed unmatched. The CDR3 DNA reads as TGTGCCACCAGACGACAGGGGGACACTGAAGCTTTCTTT. Encoded protein: CATRRQGDTEAFF.

This clonotype was observed a single time. This chain joins TRBV6-1 and TRBJ2-1, with D possibly matching TRBD2 (5 bases). The V gene lost 7 bases and the J gene lost 12 bases, with 13 bases spanning the gap. CDR1 is MNHNS and CDR2 is SASEGT in the germline V gene. CDR3 length equals 11 residues. DNA of the CDR3: TGTGCCAGCACCGATTCCCGGGGGCAGTTCTTC. Its translation is CASTDSRGQFF.

Points on this clonotype: No conserved phenylalanine or tryptophan ends this CDR3, so it is likely a read error. This rearrangement joins TRBV5-1 to TRBJ1-6; D not resolved. Trimming left V 2 bases short and J 10 bases short, with 7 bases between. Germline V gives CDR1 SGHRS, CDR2 YFSETQ. There are 12 residues in the CDR3. The CDR3 loop reads CASSLGLSPLHL. The CDR3 bases are TGCGCCAGCAGCTTAGGACTATCACCCCTCCACCTT.

Only a few counts were recorded for this clonotype. J is TRBJ1-3 and V is TRBV6-1; D unclear. Trimming cost V 6 bases and J 8 bases, with 11 bases left between them. Per the germline V gene, CDR1 is MNHNS and CDR2 is SASEGT. This CDR3 comprises 12 residues. DNA for the CDR3: TGTGCCAGCAGACACCTTGAAGACACCATATATTTT. Residues: CASRHLEDTIYF.

The chain has TRBV2 and TRBJ1-6; D is perhaps TRBD1 (6 bases). Per the germline V gene, CDR1 is SNHLY and CDR2 is FYNNEI. V was pared by 7 bases and J by 5 bases, with 12 bases between. The length of the CDR3 is 14 residues. CDR3 amino acids: CASIQDSDNSPLHF. CDR3 in DNA: TGTGCCAGCATCCAGGACAGCGATAATTCACCCCTCCACTTT.

The V gene is TRBV6-1, the J gene TRBJ2-1; 7 bases fit TRBD1. The CDR3 is 12 amino acids. CDR1 is MNHNS and CDR2 is SASEGT in the germline V gene. Germline trimming cut 9 bases from V and 8 bases from J; bases unmatched to any gene: 7. Here the CDR3 reads CASWTGGDEQFF. For the CDR3, the DNA is TGTGCCAGTTGGACAGGTGGTGATGAGCAGTTCTTC.